Presented here are 20 T cell receptor beta chains from one specimen sequenced in a study of blood T cell repertoires in COVID-19. Sequencing was performed with immunoSEQ multiplex PCR; in TCRdb, only in-frame clones are kept and a portion is missing. In the table there are 200,000 to 250,000 clones, around 83% of which are singletons. Sequences were obtained from peripheral blood. The receptors were sampled from a man aged 50-60 years who had recovered from COVID-19.

This clone has just a few counts. The chain recombines TRBV27 with TRBJ1-1, with 7 bases matching TRBD1. Germline trimming cut 3 bases from V and 8 bases from J; bases unmatched to any gene: 6. This CDR3 contains 13 residues. The germline V gene has CDR1 MNHEY and CDR2 SMNVEV (reference sequence). CDR3: CASSFLQGWEAFF. Here the CDR3 DNA reads TGTGCCAGCAGTTTCTTACAGGGGTGGGAAGCTTTCTTT.

This chain joins TRBV24-1 and TRBJ2-1, with D uncertain. V was shortened by 4 bases and J by 1 base, with 13 bases between the two germline ends. CDR3 size: 16 residues. Germline V gene lookup returns CDR1 KGHDR and CDR2 SFDVKD. CDR3 region: CATSDPVASSYNEQFF. The CDR3 DNA is TGTGCCACCAGTGACCCTGTTGCTAGTTCCTACAATGAGCAGTTCTTC.

V usage is TRBV4-1 and J usage is TRBJ2-7; 7 bases line up with TRBD2. Germline V gene lookup returns CDR1 MGHRA and CDR2 YSYEKL. This CDR3 has 13 residues. After removal of 4 bases from V and 9 bases from J, the junction contained 9 bases not matched to a gene. The CDR3 spells CASSPRRGDGQYF. CDR3 nucleotide sequence: TGCGCCAGCAGCCCCCGACGGGGGGACGGGCAGTACTTC.

This sequence joins TRBV18 and TRBJ2-3; D remains unclear. The CDR3 is 14 amino acids. The germline V gene has CDR1 KGHSH and CDR2 LQKENI. V lost 2 bases and J lost 5, with 11 bases in between. CDR3 sequence reads: CASSPGAARDTQYF. In DNA form, the CDR3 reads TGTGCCAGCTCACCAGGTGCTGCCAGAGATACGCAGTATTTT.

This sequence joins TRBV4-1 and TRBJ1-4; TRBD1 might be the D (5 bases). The length of the CDR3 is 15 residues. V shed 2 bases and J shed 6 bases, with 13 bases lying between them. The germline V gene has CDR1 MGHRA and CDR2 YSYEKL. The CDR3 DNA is TGCGCCAGCAGCCAACCCTTTCAGGGTTATGAAAAACTGTTTTTT. Its protein is CASSQPFQGYEKLFF.

The chain links TRBV3-1 (or the pseudogene TRBV3-2) to TRBJ1-6; D might be TRBD1 (6 bases). Germline V gives CDR1 LGHDT, CDR2 YNNKEL (reference sequence). V was trimmed by 4 bases and J by 5 bases, leaving 18 bases between them. This CDR3 is built from 17 residues. CDR3 in amino acids: CASSPFSGTRNNSPLHF. The DNA for the CDR3 is TGTGCCAGCAGCCCCTTCTCTGGGACACGGAATAATTCACCCCTCCACTTT.

This clone was seen just once. The chain links TRBV5-1 to TRBJ2-3, with 7 nucleotides matching TRBD1. CDR3 length equals 15 residues. Germline V gives CDR1 SGHRS, CDR2 YFSETQ. After removal of 0 bases from V and 4 bases from J, the junction contained 5 bases not matched to a gene. The CDR3 is CASSLAIGGADTQYF. DNA for the CDR3: TGCGCCAGCAGCTTGGCGATAGGGGGCGCAGATACGCAGTATTTT.

The chain recombines TRBV15 with TRBJ2-5; D ambiguous. The V gene's germline CDR1 is LNHNV and CDR2 YYDKDF (reference sequence). The V gene lost 0 bases and the J gene lost 1 base, with 9 bases spanning the gap. The CDR3 is 15 residues long. As DNA, the CDR3 is TGTGCCACCAGCAGAGATCATGGCAGCCAAGAGACCCAGTACTTC. Residues: CATSRDHGSQETQYF. The whole variable domain, remainder taken from reference TRBV15 and TRBJ2-5, is DAMVIQNPRYQVTQFGKPVTLSCSQTLNHNVMYWYQQKSSQAPKLLFHYYDKDFNNEADTPDNFQSRRPNTSFCFLDIRSPGLGDTAMYLCATSRDHGSQETQYFGPGTRLLVL.

The sample holds a few counts of this clone. The genes are TRBV3-1 (or the pseudogene TRBV3-2) and TRBJ2-7; 7 bases map to TRBD1. The V gene end was trimmed by 1 base and the J gene end by 7 bases; junction bases not matched to a gene: 1. CDR3 length: 12 residues. Germline values: CDR1 LGHDT, CDR2 YNNKEL (reference sequence). CDR3 DNA sequence: TGTGCCAGCAGCCAAGGCAGGGGGGAGCAGTACTTC. As protein: CASSQGRGEQYF.

The rearrangement links TRBV19 to TRBJ1-2, with 9 positions matching TRBD1. Germline assignment: CDR1 LNHDA and CDR2 SQIVND (reference sequence). The CDR3 runs 15 residues. J gave up 1 base and V 5 bases, and 5 bases lay outside the gene matches. The CDR3 spells CASSRGTGLNYGYTF. The CDR3 DNA reads as TGTGCCAGTAGTCGCGGGACAGGGCTTAACTATGGCTACACCTTC.

The rearrangement joins TRBV19 to TRBJ2-1; TRBD2 matches 7 bases. Trimming at V came to 1 base and at J to 7 bases, leaving 4 bases not matched to a gene. The V gene's germline CDR1 is LNHDA and CDR2 SQIVND (reference sequence). The CDR3 runs to 14 residues. The CDR3 loop is CASSIAHSGNEQFF. CDR3 sequence (DNA): TGTGCCAGTAGTATAGCCCATAGCGGGAATGAGCAGTTCTTC. Filled out from reference TRBV19 and TRBJ2-1, the complete variable domain reads DGGITQSPKYLFRKEGQNVTLSCEQNLNHDAMYWYRQDPGQGLRLIYYSQIVNDFQKGDIAEGYSVSREKKESFPLTVTSAQKNPTAFYLCASSIAHSGNEQFFGPGTRLTVL.

J is TRBJ2-7 and V is TRBV5-4; 8 bases are a match to TRBD2. This CDR3 is built from 15 residues. Germline lookup yields CDR1 SGHNT and CDR2 YYREEE (reference sequence). Trimming removed 4 bases from V and 0 bases from J; junction bases left unmatched: 6. The CDR3, as DNA: TGTGCCAGCAGCGCATCCGGGACTAGCTCCTACGAGCAGTACTTC. Protein product: CASSASGTSSYEQYF.

The chain couples TRBV18 to TRBJ1-4, with D possibly matching TRBD1 (5 bases). The CDR3 has 14 residues. In germline, CDR1 is KGHSH, CDR2 LQKENI. Trimming cost V 4 bases and J 8 bases, with 14 bases left between them. The CDR3 coding sequence is TGTGCCAGCTCACAATGGGACTTAAAGGAAAAACTGTTTTTT. This translates into CASSQWDLKEKLFF. Full variable domain (remainder filled in from reference TRBV18 and TRBJ1-4): NAGVMQNPRHLVRRRGQEARLRCSPMKGHSHVYWYRQLPEEGLKFMVYLQKENIIDESGMPKERFSAEFPKEGPSILRIQQVVRGDSAAYFCASSQWDLKEKLFFGSGTQLSVL.

This sequence joins TRBV6-1 and TRBJ1-5; D remains ambiguous. CDR1 and CDR2 from the germline V gene are MNHNS and SASEGT. The CDR3 has 18 residues. V was pared by 3 bases and J by 7 bases, with 25 bases between. The DNA for the CDR3 is TGTGCCAGCAGTGAGTCCTCCCTTTCGTCCATCCTAGGCCAGCCCCAGCATTTT. Its protein product is CASSESSLSSILGQPQHF.

The CDR3 DNA reads TGTGCCAGCAGCTCGATACAGGGGAGGTACGGCTATGGCTACACCTTC. Residues: CASSSIQGRYGYGYTF. This rearrangement joins TRBV5-6 to TRBJ1-2; 7 nucleotides agree with TRBD1. Unmatched junction bases numbered 12, after V lost 3 bases and J lost 4 bases. This CDR3 is built from 16 residues. Germline CDR1 is SGHDT and CDR2 is YYEEEE.

V is TRBV7-8 and J is TRBJ1-5; D perhaps matches TRBD1 (5 bases). The CDR3 has 15 residues. V lost 0 bases to trimming and J lost 1 base, with 7 bases between them. From germline, CDR1 is SGHVS and CDR2 FQNEAQ. CDR3 sequence (DNA): TGTGCCAGCAGCTTAGCTGCAGGGAGCAATCAGCCCCAGCATTTT. The encoded protein is CASSLAAGSNQPQHF.

This chain uses TRBV28 with TRBJ2-5; TRBD2 aligns across 8 bases. This CDR3 contains 16 residues. Losses at the gene ends were 6 bases for V and 0 bases for J; bases not matched to a gene: 9. Germline V gene lookup returns CDR1 MDHEN and CDR2 SYDVKM. The CDR3 sequence: CASSPSGSAYQETQYF. Written as DNA, the CDR3 is TGTGCCAGCAGCCCAAGCGGGAGCGCGTACCAAGAGACCCAGTACTTC.

This clone was seen a handful of times. The chain is built from TRBV11-3 and TRBJ1-1; D might be TRBD1 (5 bases). The V gene's germline CDR1 is SGHNT and CDR2 YENEEA. V gave up 5 bases and J gave up 1 base, with 8 bases separating them. CDR3 length equals 13 residues. The CDR3 nucleotides are TGTGCCAGCAGCCTAGGACAGAACACTGAAGCTTTCTTT. Translated, it gives CASSLGQNTEAFF.

This sequence joins TRBV19 and TRBJ2-3; 10 nucleotides agree with TRBD2. Germline assignment: CDR1 LNHDA and CDR2 SQIVND (reference sequence). The trim removed 5 bases at V and 8 bases at J, leaving 4 bases unmatched. The CDR3 sequence is 13 residues long. The CDR3 DNA follows: TGTGCCAGTAGTCTCCTAGCGGGAGTTACGCAGTATTTT. Translation: CASSLLAGVTQYF.

As DNA, the CDR3 is TGTGCCAGTACCTCCGGGACTAGCGGGAGGGTTTCTAACAATGAGCAGTTCTTC. Amino acids: CASTSGTSGRVSNNEQFF. This chain connects TRBV19 to TRBJ2-1, with 16 bases lining up with TRBD2. CDR3 length: 18 residues. The germline CDR1 and CDR2 sequences are LNHDA and SQIVND (reference sequence). V gave up 7 bases and J gave up 5 bases; unmatched junction bases: 11. The full variable domain, completed using reference TRBV19 and TRBJ2-1, is DGGITQSPKYLFRKEGQNVTLSCEQNLNHDAMYWYRQDPGQGLRLIYYSQIVNDFQKGDIAEGYSVSREKKESFPLTVTSAQKNPTAFYLCASTSGTSGRVSNNEQFFGPGTRLTVL.